This is a list of T cell receptor beta chains from one sample in a study of T cells in Graves' hyperthyroidism and ophthalmopathy. TCRdb recomputed calls from the multiplex PCR reads with MiXCR, one row per CDR3 protein. The sample lists 530,000 or so distinct CDR3 sequences, roughly 18% occurring once. Sequenced material: blood. The receptors were gathered from a woman younger than 35 with Graves' ophthalmopathy. Both conserved end residues are part of each CDR3. The D gene is left open where the match is weak. For some rows the clone size is stated as once, few or many, or as a class when expanded; others skip it.

>many|TRBJ1-1|.|TRBV6-2/TRBV6-3
TGTGCCAGCAGTTACGGGGCGTTGGGCACTGAAGCTTTCTTT
CASSYGALGTEAFF
>.|TRBJ2-7|TRBD1|TRBV4-1
TGCGCCAGCAGCCAAGGGACAGGGTTGATACGGGAGCAGTACTTC
CASSQGTGLIREQYF
>few|TRBJ1-2|.|TRBV4-3
TGCGCCAGCAGCCCGGGGAAAGACTGGGACTATGGCTACACCTTC
CASSPGKDWDYGYTF
>.|TRBJ1-1|TRBD1|TRBV4-1
TGCGCCAGCAGCCAAGACTTAGGGGGCAGGACTGAAGCTTTCTTT
CASSQDLGGRTEAFF
>few|TRBJ1-1|.|TRBV7-8
TGTGCCAGCAGCCCCATAGGAACTCTCCGGCGACTCGCTGAAGCTTTCTTT
CASSPIGTLRRLAEAFF
>.|TRBJ2-3|.|TRBV28
TGTGCCAGCAGTTTATCAGGGCAGCCCCAGTATTTT
CASSLSGQPQYF
>many|TRBJ2-1|.|TRBV30
TGTGCCTGGAGCTTCGGGGAGCAGTTCTTC
CAWSFGEQFF
>few|TRBJ2-1|TRBD2|TRBV27
TGTGCCAGCAGTTTTGGACTAGCGGGCAGCTCCTACAATGAGCAGTTCTTC
CASSFGLAGSSYNEQFF
>many|TRBJ1-1|.|TRBV28
TGTGCCAGCACCCCGCAAGAAGCTGAAGCTTTCTTT
CASTPQEAEAFF
>.|TRBJ1-6|.|TRBV2
TGTGCCAGCAGCGTCGGACGGATTGGGTCACCCCTCCACTTT
CASSVGRIGSPLHF
>.|TRBJ2-1|TRBD2|TRBV6-2/TRBV6-3
TGTGCCAGCAGTTACTCCGGGGGACTAGCGGGGCGGGTTAGCAATGAGCAGTTCTTC
CASSYSGGLAGRVSNEQFF
>.|TRBJ2-5|.|TRBV14
TGTGCCACCCGGGAACGGGGACAAGAGACCCAGTACTTC
CATRERGQETQYF
>.|TRBJ1-6|TRBD1|TRBV27
TGTGCCAGCAGTTTAAGAGACAGGGGGCTTGGACCCCTCCACTTT
CASSLRDRGLGPLHF
>many|TRBJ1-1|.|TRBV11-1
TGTGCCAGCAGCTTACGGACAGTTGGGACTGAAGCTTTCTTT
CASSLRTVGTEAFF
>once|TRBJ1-5|.|TRBV12-3/TRBV12-4
TGTGCCAGCAGTTTAGTCAGAGCCCGGCCCCAGCATTTT
CASSLVRARPQHF
>few|TRBJ1-1|.|TRBV6-1
TGTGCCAGCAGTGAGGGGGGCGCCGGGAACACTGAAGCTTTCTTT
CASSEGGAGNTEAFF
>few|TRBJ2-3|.|TRBV6-1
TGTGCCAGCAGGGACGGATATGTTAGCACAGATACGCAGTATTTT
CASRDGYVSTDTQYF
>many|TRBJ2-2|TRBD2|TRBV28
TGTGCCAGCAGTTTTCCTACTAGCGGGAGAGTTAACGGGGAGCTGTTTTTT
CASSFPTSGRVNGELFF
>many|TRBJ2-7|TRBD2|TRBV10-3
TGTGCCATCAGTGTCGGGACTAGCGGGAGTCGGGGGGAGCAGTACTTC
CAISVGTSGSRGEQYF
>many|TRBJ1-5|TRBD1|TRBV7-3
TGTGCCAGCAGCCCGACAGGGTCTAATCAGCCCCAGCATTTT
CASSPTGSNQPQHF
>many|TRBJ1-1|TRBD1|TRBV28
TGTGCCAGCAGTTTATGGGCGGACAGGGGAATGAACACTGAAGCTTTCTTT
CASSLWADRGMNTEAFF
>.|TRBJ2-7|.|TRBV29-1
TGCAGCTTTACCGGGACGTACGAGCAGTACTTC
CSFTGTYEQYF
>few|TRBJ1-5|TRBD1|TRBV19
TGTGCCAGCAGCCCCCGGGACAGGGGCAATCAGCCCCAGCATTTT
CASSPRDRGNQPQHF
>many|TRBJ1-5|.|TRBV20-1
TGCAGTGCCCATAGTGGGAATAGCAATCAGCCCCAGCATTTT
CSAHSGNSNQPQHF
>few|TRBJ2-3|TRBD2|TRBV7-2
TGTGCCAGCAGCTTAGAGGTCAACCTAGCGGGGGCCCACACAGATACGCAGTATTTT
CASSLEVNLAGAHTDTQYF
>few|TRBJ1-2|.|TRBV5-1
TGCGCCAGCAGATTCTCCGAGGGTAACTATGGCTACACCTTC
CASRFSEGNYGYTF
>.|TRBJ1-5|.|TRBV19
TGTGCCAGTAGTATAGCCAGGGGCAATCAGCCCCAGCATTTT
CASSIARGNQPQHF
>few|TRBJ1-3|.|TRBV30
TGTGCCTGGAGTAACACAGCATACTCTGGAAACACCATATATTTT
CAWSNTAYSGNTIYF
>many|TRBJ1-1|.|TRBV6-1
TGTGCCAGCAGTGAAGATTGGGATAACACTGAAGCTTTCTTT
CASSEDWDNTEAFF
>.|TRBJ1-1|TRBD1|TRBV28
TGTGCCAGCAAATCCCGCCTGAGGGGGCCGAACACTGAAGCTTTCTTT
CASKSRLRGPNTEAFF
>.|TRBJ2-3|.|TRBV6-1
TGTGCCAGCAGGGGCAGGAGCGCAGATACGCAGTATTTT
CASRGRSADTQYF
>many|TRBJ1-1|.|TRBV10-3
TGTGCCATCAGTGACAGGGGCGGAGGGATGAACACTGAAGCTTTCTTT
CAISDRGGGMNTEAFF
>.|TRBJ2-7|.|TRBV4-1
TGCGCCAGCAGCCAATCCGACAGCCAGGGCTACTACGAGCAGTACTTC
CASSQSDSQGYYEQYF
>.|TRBJ1-1|.|TRBV5-8
TGTGCCAGCAGCCGGTTTGGGGAGAACACTGAAGCTTTCTTT
CASSRFGENTEAFF
>many|TRBJ1-1|.|TRBV11-2
TGTGCCAGCAGCTTAGCACGGAAAGGTATGGCTTTCTTT
CASSLARKGMAFF
>many|TRBJ1-5|.|TRBV30
TGTGCCTGGAGTTTGGGAGACCGCAATCAGCCCCAGCATTTT
CAWSLGDRNQPQHF
>many|TRBJ1-1|.|TRBV6-1
TGTGCCAGCAGGGACGGCCCCGGAGCTTTCTTT
CASRDGPGAFF
>many|TRBJ2-1|.|TRBV10-3
TGTGCCATCAGTGAGGGACAGCCGACGGATGAGCAGTTCTTC
CAISEGQPTDEQFF
>many|TRBJ1-5|TRBD1|TRBV27
TGTGCCACCAGGGACAGGGAGGATCAGCCCCAGCATTTT
CATRDREDQPQHF
>many|TRBJ2-3|.|TRBV30
TGTGCCTGGAGTATGCTAGCAACAGATACGCAGTATTTT
CAWSMLATDTQYF
>many|TRBJ2-1|TRBD2|TRBV5-1
TGCGCCAGCAGCAAACTAGCGGGGGGGCAGGGTGAGCAGTTCTTC
CASSKLAGGQGEQFF
>few|TRBJ2-3|TRBD2|TRBV6-4
TGTGCCAGCAGTTCGACTAGCGGGGGCTCAGATACGCAGTATTTT
CASSSTSGGSDTQYF
>few|TRBJ1-2|TRBD1|TRBV29-1
TGCAGCCCAACACTACAGGGGGCCTATGGCTACACCTTC
CSPTLQGAYGYTF
>many|TRBJ2-1|TRBD2|TRBV7-8
TGTGCCAGCAGCAGTTGGGAGACTAGCGGCTACAATGAGCAGTTCTTC
CASSSWETSGYNEQFF
>.|TRBJ2-3|TRBD2|TRBV2
TGTGCCAGCAGTGGGGGGACTAGCGGGGGGGGCACAGATACGCAGTATTTT
CASSGGTSGGGTDTQYF
>.|TRBJ1-4|TRBD1|TRBV20-1
TGCAGTGCTTCCGGGACAGGGCGGCGTGAAAAACTGTTTTTT
CSASGTGRREKLFF
>few|TRBJ1-2|.|TRBV5-4
TGTGCCAGCAGCTTGGGCGGCAGGGGAGACTATGGCTACACCTTC
CASSLGGRGDYGYTF